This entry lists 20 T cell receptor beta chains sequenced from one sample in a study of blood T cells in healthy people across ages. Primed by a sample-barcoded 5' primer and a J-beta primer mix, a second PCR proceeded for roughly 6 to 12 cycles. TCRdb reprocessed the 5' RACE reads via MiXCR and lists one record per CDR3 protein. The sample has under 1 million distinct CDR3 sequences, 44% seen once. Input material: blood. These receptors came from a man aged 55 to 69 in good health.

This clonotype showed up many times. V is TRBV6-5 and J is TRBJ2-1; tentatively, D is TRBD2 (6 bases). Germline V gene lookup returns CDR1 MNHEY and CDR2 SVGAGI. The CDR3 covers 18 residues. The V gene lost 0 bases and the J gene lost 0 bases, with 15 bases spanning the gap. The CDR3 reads CASSYSKYPAGSYNEQFF. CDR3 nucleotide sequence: TGTGCCAGCAGTTACTCGAAGTATCCAGCGGGCTCCTACAATGAGCAGTTCTTC.

CDR3 DNA sequence: TGTGCTAGTGGTCAACTGGGAGGGGGCTTCTATGGCTACACCTTC. Its translation is CASGQLGGGFYGYTF. The chain couples TRBV12-5 to TRBJ1-2; TRBD1 matches at 7 bases. CDR3 length equals 15 residues. Per germline, CDR1 LGHNT and CDR2 FRNRAP. The V and J ends lost 5 bases and 4 bases, in that order; junction bases with no gene match: 10.

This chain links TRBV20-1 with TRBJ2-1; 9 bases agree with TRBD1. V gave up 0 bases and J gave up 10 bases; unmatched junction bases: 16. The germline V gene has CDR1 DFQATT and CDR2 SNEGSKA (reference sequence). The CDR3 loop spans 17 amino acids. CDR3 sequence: CSARDPDTGTGTYEQFF. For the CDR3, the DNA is TGCAGTGCTAGAGATCCCGACACCGGGACAGGGACTTACGAGCAGTTCTTC.

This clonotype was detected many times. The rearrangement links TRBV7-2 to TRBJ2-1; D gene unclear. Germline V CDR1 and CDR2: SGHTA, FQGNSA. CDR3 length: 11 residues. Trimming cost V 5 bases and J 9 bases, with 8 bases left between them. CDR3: CASSLEAEQFF. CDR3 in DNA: TGTGCCAGCAGCCTCGAAGCTGAGCAGTTCTTC. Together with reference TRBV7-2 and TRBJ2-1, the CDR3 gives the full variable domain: GAGVSQSPSNKVTEKGKDVELRCDPISGHTALYWYRQSLGQGLEFLIYFQGNSAPDKSGLPSDRFSAERTGGSVSTLTIQRTQQEDSAVYLCASSLEAEQFFGPGTRLTVL.

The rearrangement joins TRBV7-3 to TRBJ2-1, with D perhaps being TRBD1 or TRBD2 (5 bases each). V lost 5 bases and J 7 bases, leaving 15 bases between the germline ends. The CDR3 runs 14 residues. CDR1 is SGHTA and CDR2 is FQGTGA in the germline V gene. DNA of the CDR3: TGTGCCAGCAGCCGGGGACGGGTGGGAAATGAGCAGTTCTTC. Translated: CASSRGRVGNEQFF.

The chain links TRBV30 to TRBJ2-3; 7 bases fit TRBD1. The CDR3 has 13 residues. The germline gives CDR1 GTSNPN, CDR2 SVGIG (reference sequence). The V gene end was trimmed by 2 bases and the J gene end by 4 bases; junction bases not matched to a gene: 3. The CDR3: CAWSSQGADTQYF. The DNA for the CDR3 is TGTGCCTGGAGTAGTCAGGGGGCAGATACGCAGTATTTT.

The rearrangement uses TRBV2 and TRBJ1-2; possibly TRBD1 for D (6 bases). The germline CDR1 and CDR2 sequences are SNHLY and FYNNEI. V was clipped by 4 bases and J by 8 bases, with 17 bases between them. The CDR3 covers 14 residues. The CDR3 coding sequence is TGTGCCAGCAGTGCCGAGGGAAATGGGGGCGGCTACACCTTC. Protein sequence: CASSAEGNGGGYTF.

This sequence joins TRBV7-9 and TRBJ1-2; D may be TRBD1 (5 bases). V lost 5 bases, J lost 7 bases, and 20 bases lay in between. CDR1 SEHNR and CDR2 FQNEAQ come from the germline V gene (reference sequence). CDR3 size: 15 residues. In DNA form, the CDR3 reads TGTGCCAGCAGCCCGAAGAACCGGGCAGGGAGTGGCTACACCTTC. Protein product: CASSPKNRAGSGYTF. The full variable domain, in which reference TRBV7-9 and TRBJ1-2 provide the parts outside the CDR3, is DTGVSQNPRHKITKRGQNVTFRCDPISEHNRLYWYRQTLGQGPEFLTYFQNEAQLEKSRLLSDRFSAERPKGSFSTLEIQRTEQGDSAMYLCASSPKNRAGSGYTFGSGTRLTVV.

Written as DNA, the CDR3 is TGTGCCAGCAGCCAAGATTTGTCAGGTTTTCTTGATACGCAGTATTTT. This sequence encodes CASSQDLSGFLDTQYF. The chain joins TRBV14 to TRBJ2-3, with D unclear. CDR1 is SGHDN, CDR2 FVKESK, per germline. Trimming took off 0 bases at V and 6 bases at J, with 16 bases between the two ends. The CDR3 has 16 residues.

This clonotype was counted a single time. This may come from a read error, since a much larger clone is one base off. Written as DNA, the CDR3 is TGTGCCAGCAGCACCGGACTAGATCAAGAGACCCGGTACTTC. Amino acids: CASSTGLDQETRYF. The chain carries TRBV13 and TRBJ2-5; 7 bases match TRBD2. Germline assignment: CDR1 PRHDT and CDR2 FYEKMQ (reference sequence). CDR3 length: 14 amino acids.

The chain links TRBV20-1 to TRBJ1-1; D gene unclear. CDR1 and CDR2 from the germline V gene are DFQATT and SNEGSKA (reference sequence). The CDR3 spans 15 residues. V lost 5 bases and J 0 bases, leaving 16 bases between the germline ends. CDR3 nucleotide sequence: TGCAGTGCTGCCCAGACGGGGAAAATGAACACTGAAGCTTTCTTT. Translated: CSAAQTGKMNTEAFF.

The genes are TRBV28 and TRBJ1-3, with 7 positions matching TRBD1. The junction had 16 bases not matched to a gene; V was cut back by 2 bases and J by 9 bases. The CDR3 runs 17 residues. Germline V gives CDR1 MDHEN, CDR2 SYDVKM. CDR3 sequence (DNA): TGTGCCAGCAGTTTACGGACAGGAGGGCGGGTGGTGGGCACCATATATTTT. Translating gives CASSLRTGGRVVGTIYF. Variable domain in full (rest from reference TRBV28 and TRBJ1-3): DVKVTQSSRYLVKRTGEKVFLECVQDMDHENMFWYRQDPGLGLRLIYFSYDVKMKEKGDIPEGYSVSREKKERFSLILESASTNQTSMYLCASSLRTGGRVVGTIYFGEGSWLTVV.

In nucleotides, the CDR3 is TGTGCCAGCAGCCCCCGACCCAGTGCCTACGAGCAGTACTTC. It is translated as CASSPRPSAYEQYF. The chain links TRBV3-1 to TRBJ2-7; D unclear. Germline CDR1 LGHDT, CDR2 YNNKEL (reference sequence). The CDR3 has 14 amino acids. Trimming left V 4 bases short and J 2 bases short, with 12 bases between.

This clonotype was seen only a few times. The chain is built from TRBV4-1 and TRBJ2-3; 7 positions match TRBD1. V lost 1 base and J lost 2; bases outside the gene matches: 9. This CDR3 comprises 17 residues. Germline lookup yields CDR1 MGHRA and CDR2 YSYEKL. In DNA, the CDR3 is TGCGCCAGCAGCCAAGCCCCTAACAGGGGCCCCACAGATACGCAGTATTTT. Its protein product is CASSQAPNRGPTDTQYF.

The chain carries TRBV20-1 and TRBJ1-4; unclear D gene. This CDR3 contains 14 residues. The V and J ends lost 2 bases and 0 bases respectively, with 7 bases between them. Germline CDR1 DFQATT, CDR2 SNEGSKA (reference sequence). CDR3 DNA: TGCAGTGCTAGAATCCATGCAACTAATGAAAAACTGTTTTTT. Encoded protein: CSARIHATNEKLFF.

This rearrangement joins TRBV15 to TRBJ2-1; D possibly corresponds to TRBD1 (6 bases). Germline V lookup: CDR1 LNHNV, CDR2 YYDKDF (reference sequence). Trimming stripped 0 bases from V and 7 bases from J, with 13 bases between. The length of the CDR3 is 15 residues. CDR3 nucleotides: TGTGCCACCAGCAGAGATGGGACAATTGGAAATGAGCAGTTCTTC. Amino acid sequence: CATSRDGTIGNEQFF.

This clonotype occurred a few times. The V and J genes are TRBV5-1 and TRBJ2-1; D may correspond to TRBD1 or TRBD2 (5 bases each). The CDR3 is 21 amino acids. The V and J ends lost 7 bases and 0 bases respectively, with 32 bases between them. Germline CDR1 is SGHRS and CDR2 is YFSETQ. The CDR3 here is CASSGLIPSGRGLNSYNEQFF. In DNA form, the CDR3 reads TGCGCCAGCTCCGGACTCATTCCCTCGGGGCGAGGGCTGAACTCCTACAATGAGCAGTTCTTC.

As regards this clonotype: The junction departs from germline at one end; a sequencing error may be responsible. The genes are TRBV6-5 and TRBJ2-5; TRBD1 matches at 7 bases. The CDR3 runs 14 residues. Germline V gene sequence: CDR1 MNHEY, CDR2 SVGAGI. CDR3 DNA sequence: TGTGTCAGCAGTCCGACAGGGCGGCAAGAGACCCAGTACTTC. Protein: CVSSPTGRQETQYF.

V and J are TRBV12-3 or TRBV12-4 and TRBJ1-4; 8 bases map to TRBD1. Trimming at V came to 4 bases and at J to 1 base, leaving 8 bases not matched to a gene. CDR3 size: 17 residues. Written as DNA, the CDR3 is TGTGCCAGCAGTTCAAGGACAGGGTACAAAACTAATGAAAAACTGTTTTTT. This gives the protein CASSSRTGYKTNEKLFF.

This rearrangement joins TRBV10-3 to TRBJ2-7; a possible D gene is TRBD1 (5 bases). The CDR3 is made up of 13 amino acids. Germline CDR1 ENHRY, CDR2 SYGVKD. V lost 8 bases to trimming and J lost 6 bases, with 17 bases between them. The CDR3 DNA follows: TGTGCCATCGGCGGACAAGGCCCAGCCGAGCAGTACTTC. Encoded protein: CAIGGQGPAEQYF.